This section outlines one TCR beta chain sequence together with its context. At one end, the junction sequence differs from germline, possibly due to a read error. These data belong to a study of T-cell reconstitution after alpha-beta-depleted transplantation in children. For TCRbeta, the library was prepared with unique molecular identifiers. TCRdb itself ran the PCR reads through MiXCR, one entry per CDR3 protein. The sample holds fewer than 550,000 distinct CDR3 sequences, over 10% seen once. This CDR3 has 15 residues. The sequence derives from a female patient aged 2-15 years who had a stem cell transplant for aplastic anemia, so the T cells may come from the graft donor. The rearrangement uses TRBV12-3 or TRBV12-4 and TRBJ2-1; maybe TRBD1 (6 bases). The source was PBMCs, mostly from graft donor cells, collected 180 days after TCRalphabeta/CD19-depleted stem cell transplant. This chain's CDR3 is CASRLRGGSSNEQFF. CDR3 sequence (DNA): TGTGCCAGCAGGCTTCGTGGGGGCTCCTCCAATGAGCAGTTCTTC.